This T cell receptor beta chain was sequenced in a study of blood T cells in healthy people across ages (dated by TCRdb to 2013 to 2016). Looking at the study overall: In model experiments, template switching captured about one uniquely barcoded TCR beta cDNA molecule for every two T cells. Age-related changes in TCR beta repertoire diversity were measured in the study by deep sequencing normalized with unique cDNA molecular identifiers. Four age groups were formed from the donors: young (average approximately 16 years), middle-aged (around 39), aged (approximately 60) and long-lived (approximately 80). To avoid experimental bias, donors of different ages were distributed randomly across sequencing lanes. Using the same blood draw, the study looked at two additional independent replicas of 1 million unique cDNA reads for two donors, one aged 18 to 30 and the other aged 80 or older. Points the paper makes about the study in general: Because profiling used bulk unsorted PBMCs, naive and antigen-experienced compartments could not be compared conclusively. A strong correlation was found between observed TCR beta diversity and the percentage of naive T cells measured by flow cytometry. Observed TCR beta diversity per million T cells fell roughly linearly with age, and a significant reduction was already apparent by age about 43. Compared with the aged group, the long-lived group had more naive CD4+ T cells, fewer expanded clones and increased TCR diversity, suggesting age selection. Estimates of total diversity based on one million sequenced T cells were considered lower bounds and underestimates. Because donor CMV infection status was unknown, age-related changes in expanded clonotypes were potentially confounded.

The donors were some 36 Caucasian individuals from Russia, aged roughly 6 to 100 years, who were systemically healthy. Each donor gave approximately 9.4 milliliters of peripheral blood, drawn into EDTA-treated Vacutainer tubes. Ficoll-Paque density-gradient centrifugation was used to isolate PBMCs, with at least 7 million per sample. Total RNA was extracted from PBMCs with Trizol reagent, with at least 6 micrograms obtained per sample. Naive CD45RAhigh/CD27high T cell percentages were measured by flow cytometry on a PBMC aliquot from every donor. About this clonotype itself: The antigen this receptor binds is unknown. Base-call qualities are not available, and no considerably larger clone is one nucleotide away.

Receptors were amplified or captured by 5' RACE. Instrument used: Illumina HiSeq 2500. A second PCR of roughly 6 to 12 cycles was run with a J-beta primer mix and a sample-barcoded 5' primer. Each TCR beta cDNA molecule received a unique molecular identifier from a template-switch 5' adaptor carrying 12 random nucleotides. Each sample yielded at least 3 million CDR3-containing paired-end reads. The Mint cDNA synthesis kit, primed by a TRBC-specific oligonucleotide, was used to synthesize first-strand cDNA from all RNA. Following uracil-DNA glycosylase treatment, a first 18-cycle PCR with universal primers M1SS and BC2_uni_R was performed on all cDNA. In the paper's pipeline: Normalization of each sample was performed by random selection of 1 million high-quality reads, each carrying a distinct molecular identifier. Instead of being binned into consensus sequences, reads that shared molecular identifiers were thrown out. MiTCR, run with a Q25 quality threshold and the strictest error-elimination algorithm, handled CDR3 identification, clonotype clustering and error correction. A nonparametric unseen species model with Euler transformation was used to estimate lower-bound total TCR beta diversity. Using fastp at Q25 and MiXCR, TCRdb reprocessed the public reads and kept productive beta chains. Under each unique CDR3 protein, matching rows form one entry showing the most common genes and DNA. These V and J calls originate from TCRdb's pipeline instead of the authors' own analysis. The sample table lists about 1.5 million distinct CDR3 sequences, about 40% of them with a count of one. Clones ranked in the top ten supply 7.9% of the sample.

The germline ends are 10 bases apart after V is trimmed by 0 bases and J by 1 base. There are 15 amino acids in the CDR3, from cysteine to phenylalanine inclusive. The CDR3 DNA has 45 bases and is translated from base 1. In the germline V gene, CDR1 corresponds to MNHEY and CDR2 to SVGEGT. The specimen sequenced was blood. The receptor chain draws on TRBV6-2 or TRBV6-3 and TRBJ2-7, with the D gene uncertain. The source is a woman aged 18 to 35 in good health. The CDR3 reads CASSYSEAGSYEQYF. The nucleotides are TGTGCCAGCAGTTACTCTGAGGCCGGGTCCTACGAGCAGTACTTC.